The rows below give T cell receptor beta chains drawn from one sample of a study of beta chain features in type 1 diabetes. Measured with immunoSEQ multiplex PCR; TCRdb has only the in-frame clones, and not every one. The sample has about 340,000 clones; about 14% are singletons. Sequencing was done on a sample of naive CD4+ T cells from blood. Every receptor here comes from a woman aged 18-29 years with type 1 diabetes. Both conserved end residues are part of each CDR3. A D gene is named only where the DNA matches it firmly. The size entry is marked missing in some rows and otherwise reads once, few, many or a size class.

TGTGCCAGCAACCGAGGGGACAGGTTTGATGTTCAAGAGACCCAGTACTTC,CASNRGDRFDVQETQYF,TRBD1,few,TRBV7-9,TRBJ2-5
TGTGCCTGGGGAGGGGTAAGGACTGGAAACACCATATATTTT,CAWGGVRTGNTIYF,NA,few,TRBV30,TRBJ1-3
TGTGCCAGCTCACCACTTTCTCCGGGACAGGGGACCAACGAGCAGTACTTC,CASSPLSPGQGTNEQYF,TRBD1,few,TRBV18,TRBJ2-7
TGTGCCAGCAGCCAAGAGAGGACTCCTCCCTACGAGCAGTACTTC,CASSQERTPPYEQYF,NA,NA,TRBV4-2,TRBJ2-7
TGTGCCAGCTGTCGGGAATTCGGCTACGAGCAGTACTTC,CASCREFGYEQYF,NA,NA,TRBV6-5,TRBJ2-7
TGCAGCGTCCAGGGGTTAAGCACAGATACGCAGTATTTT,CSVQGLSTDTQYF,NA,NA,TRBV29-1,TRBJ2-3
TGTGCCAGCAGCCCCCTAGGACTAGCGGGATCTGGCGGGGAGCTGTTTTTT,CASSPLGLAGSGGELFF,TRBD2,NA,TRBV9,TRBJ2-2
TGTGCCAGCAGTTACTCGGGACTAGCGGGAGGGAATGAGCAGTTCTTC,CASSYSGLAGGNEQFF,TRBD2,NA,TRBV6-6,TRBJ2-1
TGTGCCAGCAGCTTAGCGCTAGACTATGGCTACACCTTC,CASSLALDYGYTF,NA,NA,TRBV7-9,TRBJ1-2
TGTGCCAGTAGGAGGACTAGCGGGCGCACAGATACGCAGTATTTT,CASRRTSGRTDTQYF,TRBD2,NA,TRBV19,TRBJ2-3